Shown below are 5 T cell receptor beta chains from a single sample sequenced in a study of breast tumors, draining lymph nodes, adjacent tissues. Samples came from axillary lymph nodes draining the breast cancer. TCRdb re-analysed the multiplex PCR reads in MiXCR, keeping a single row per CDR3 protein. The sample yields approximately 130,000 distinct CDR3 sequences, approximately 22% seen once. The specimen was axillary lymph node tissue. The receptors derive from a female donor with breast cancer. Some clones in this sample may be carry-over from other donors' samples.

This clonotype has at least ten counts. The chain employs TRBV5-1 and TRBJ2-1, with 10 positions matching TRBD2. CDR1 and CDR2 (germline): SGHRS, YFSETQ. CDR3 size: 19 residues. J gave up 10 bases and V 3 bases, and 22 bases lay outside the gene matches. The chain's CDR3 is CASSSLLSPGLAQPGEQFF. DNA of the CDR3: TGCGCCAGCAGCTCCCTGCTTTCCCCGGGACTAGCGCAACCGGGGGAGCAGTTCTTC.

The chain uses TRBV5-6 and TRBJ2-6; maybe TRBD1 (5 bases). The CDR3 is 15 amino acids. V gave up 4 bases and J gave up 1 base, with 9 bases separating them. Germline V gene data show CDR1 as SGHDT and CDR2 as YYEEEE. The CDR3 DNA follows: TGTGCCAGCAGCCCGCAGGGATCTGGGGCCAACGTCCTGACTTTC. This encodes CASSPQGSGANVLTF. The whole variable domain, remainder taken from reference TRBV5-6 and TRBJ2-6, is DAGVTQSPTHLIKTRGQQVTLRCSPKSGHDTVSWYQQALGQGPQFIFQYYEEEERQRGNFPDRFSGHQFPNYSSELNVNALLLGDSALYLCASSPQGSGANVLTFGAGSRLTVL.

This clonotype was seen at least ten times. J is TRBJ2-1 and V is TRBV20-1; TRBD2 aligns across 8 bases. Germline assignment: CDR1 DFQATT and CDR2 SNEGSKA (reference sequence). The CDR3 consists of 15 residues. V lost 2 bases and J lost 3; bases outside the gene matches: 6. The CDR3 bases are TGCAGTGCTAGAAGGGCGGGAGGCCGCTACAATGAGCAGTTCTTC. Translated: CSARRAGGRYNEQFF.

This clonotype has ten or more counts. This chain joins TRBV7-9 and TRBJ2-7; 11 nucleotides match TRBD2. V was pared by 8 bases and J by 3 bases, with 3 bases of the junction left unmatched. Germline CDR1 and CDR2: SEHNR and FQNEAQ (reference sequence). CDR3 length: 13 amino acids. The CDR3 reads CASGLAGIYEQYF. The CDR3 nucleotides read TGTGCCAGCGGACTAGCGGGCATCTACGAGCAGTACTTC. The variable domain in full, completed from reference TRBV7-9 and TRBJ2-7, reads DTGVSQNPRHKITKRGQNVTFRCDPISEHNRLYWYRQTLGQGPEFLTYFQNEAQLEKSRLLSDRFSAERPKGSFSTLEIQRTEQGDSAMYLCASGLAGIYEQYFGPGTRLTVT.

This clonotype was counted ten times or more. V is TRBV5-6 and J is TRBJ1-2; D remains ambiguous. The CDR3 covers 14 residues. Germline assignment: CDR1 SGHDT and CDR2 YYEEEE. Trimming removed 4 bases at V and 4 bases at J, with 14 bases between. The CDR3 is CASSPAQTTYGYTF. The CDR3 DNA reads as TGTGCCAGCAGCCCGGCACAGACTACCTATGGCTACACCTTC.